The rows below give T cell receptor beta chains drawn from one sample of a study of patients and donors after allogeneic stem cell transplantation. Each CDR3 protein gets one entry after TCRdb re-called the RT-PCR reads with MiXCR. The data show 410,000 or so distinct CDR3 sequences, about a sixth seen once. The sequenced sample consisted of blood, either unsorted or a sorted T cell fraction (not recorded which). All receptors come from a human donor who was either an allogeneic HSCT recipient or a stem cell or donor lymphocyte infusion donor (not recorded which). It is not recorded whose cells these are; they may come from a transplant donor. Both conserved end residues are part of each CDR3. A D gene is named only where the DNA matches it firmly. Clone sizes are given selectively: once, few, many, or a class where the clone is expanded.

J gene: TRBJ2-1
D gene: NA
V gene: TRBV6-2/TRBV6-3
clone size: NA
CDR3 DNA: TGTGCCAGCAACGACATCCTAACTTCGGACTACAATGAGCAGTTCTTC
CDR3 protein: CASNDILTSDYNEQFF

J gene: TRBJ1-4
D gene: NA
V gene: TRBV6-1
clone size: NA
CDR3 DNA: TGTGCCAGCAGGGCGGGAGGGGGTAATGAAAAACTGTTTTTT
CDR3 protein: CASRAGGGNEKLFF

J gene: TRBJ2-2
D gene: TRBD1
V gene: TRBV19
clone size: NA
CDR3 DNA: TGTGCCAGTAGTACACCGGGACAGGCCCTCGGGGAGCTGTTTTTT
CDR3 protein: CASSTPGQALGELFF

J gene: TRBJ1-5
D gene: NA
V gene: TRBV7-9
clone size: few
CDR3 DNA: TGTGCCAGCAGCTTCGCCGGGCATAGCAATCAGCCCCAGCATTTT
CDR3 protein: CASSFAGHSNQPQHF

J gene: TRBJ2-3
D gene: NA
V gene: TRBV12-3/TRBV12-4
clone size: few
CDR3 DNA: TGTGCCAGCATGGCCCCGGGGTTGGGTACGCAGTATTTT
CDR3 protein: CASMAPGLGTQYF

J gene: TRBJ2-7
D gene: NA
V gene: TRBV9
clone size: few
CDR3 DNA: TGTGCCAGCAGCGTAGGAGGGATCGGGGGCGAGCAGTACTTC
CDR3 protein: CASSVGGIGGEQYF

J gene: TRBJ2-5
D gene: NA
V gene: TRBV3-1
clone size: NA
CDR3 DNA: TGTGCCAGCAGCCAAGTATTCCCTGCCAAAGAGACCCAGTACTTC
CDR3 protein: CASSQVFPAKETQYF

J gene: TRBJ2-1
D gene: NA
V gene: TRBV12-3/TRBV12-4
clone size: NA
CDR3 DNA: TGTGCCAGTCGGACGGATCCGGGGTATTACAATGAGCAGTTCTTC
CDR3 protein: CASRTDPGYYNEQFF

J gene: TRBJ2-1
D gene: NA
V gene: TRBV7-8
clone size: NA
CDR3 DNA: TGTGCCAGCAGCCCAGCGAGGGACCCCTCATTCGATGAGCAGTTCTTC
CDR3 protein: CASSPARDPSFDEQFF

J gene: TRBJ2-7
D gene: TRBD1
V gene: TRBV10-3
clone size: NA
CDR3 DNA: TGTGCCATCAGTGGGGGACAGGGTTACGAGCAGTACTTC
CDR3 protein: CAISGGQGYEQYF

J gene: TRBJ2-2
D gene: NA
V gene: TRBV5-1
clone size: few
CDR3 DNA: TGCGCCAGCAGGTCGGGACTGCTGAACACCGGGGAGCTGTTTTTT
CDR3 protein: CASRSGLLNTGELFF

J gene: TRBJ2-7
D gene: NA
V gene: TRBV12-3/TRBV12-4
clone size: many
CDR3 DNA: TGTGCCAGCAGTCTAGACCTCATCCGGCCCTACGAGCAGTACTTC
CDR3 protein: CASSLDLIRPYEQYF

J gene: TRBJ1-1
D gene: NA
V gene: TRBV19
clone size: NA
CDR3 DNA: TGTGCCAGTAGTGTACCCGGTGGGGTGGGTGGTGAAGCTTTCTTT
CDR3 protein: CASSVPGGVGGEAFF

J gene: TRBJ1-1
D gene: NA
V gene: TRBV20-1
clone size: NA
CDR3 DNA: TGCAGTGCCAGCTTAGGTCAGGGTTTAAGGTCTGAAGCTTTCTTT
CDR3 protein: CSASLGQGLRSEAFF

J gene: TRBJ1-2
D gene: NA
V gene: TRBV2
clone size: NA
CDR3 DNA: TGTGCCAGCAGCGGACAGCGTCAAAACTATGGCTACACCTTC
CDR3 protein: CASSGQRQNYGYTF

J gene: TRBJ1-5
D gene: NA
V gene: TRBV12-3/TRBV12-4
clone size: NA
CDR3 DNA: TGTGCCAGCAGCCTCCAGGGATTGAATCAGCCCCAGCATTTT
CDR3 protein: CASSLQGLNQPQHF

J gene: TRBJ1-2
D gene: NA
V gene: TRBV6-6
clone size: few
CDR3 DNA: TGTGCCAGCCGACAAGGGTACGGGGGCGGCTACACCTTC
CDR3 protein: CASRQGYGGGYTF

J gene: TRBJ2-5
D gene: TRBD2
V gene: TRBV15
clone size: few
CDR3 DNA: TGTGCCACCAGCAGAGCCCCTCTAGCGGGGGAAGAGACCCAGTACTTC
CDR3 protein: CATSRAPLAGEETQYF

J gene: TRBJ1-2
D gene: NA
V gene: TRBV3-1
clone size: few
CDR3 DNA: TGTGCCAGCAGCCTCCCTCAAGGGGGGGCTAGCCTCTATGGCTACACCTTC
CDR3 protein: CASSLPQGGASLYGYTF

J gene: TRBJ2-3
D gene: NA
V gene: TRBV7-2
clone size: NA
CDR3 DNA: TGTGCCAGCAGCTTCAGACTGCCACTACTCACAGATACGCAGTATTTT
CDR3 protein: CASSFRLPLLTDTQYF

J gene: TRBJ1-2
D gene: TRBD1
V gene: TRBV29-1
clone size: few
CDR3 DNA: TGCAGCGCGGCGGGACAGGGGGAATATGGCTACACCTTC
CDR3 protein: CSAAGQGEYGYTF

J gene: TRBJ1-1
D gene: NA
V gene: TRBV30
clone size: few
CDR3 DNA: TGTGCCTGGAGTTTACCAGGGAAGGGCAACACTGAAGCTTTCTTT
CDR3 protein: CAWSLPGKGNTEAFF

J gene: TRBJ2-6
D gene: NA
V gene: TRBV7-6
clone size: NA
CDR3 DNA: TGTGCCAGCAGCTTCCCGATGGGGGGCTCTGGGGCCAACGTCCTGACTTTC
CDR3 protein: CASSFPMGGSGANVLTF

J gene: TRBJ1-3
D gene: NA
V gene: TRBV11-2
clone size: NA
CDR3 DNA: TGTGCCAGCAGCTTAGATTCCACGGCCTCTGGAAACACCATATATTTT
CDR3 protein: CASSLDSTASGNTIYF

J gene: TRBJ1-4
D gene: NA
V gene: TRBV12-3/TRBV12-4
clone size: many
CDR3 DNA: TGTGCCAGCAGTCCCTGGGGGGGGAGCGAAAAACTGTTTTTT
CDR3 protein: CASSPWGGSEKLFF

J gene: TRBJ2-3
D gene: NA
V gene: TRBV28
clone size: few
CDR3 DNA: TGTGCCAGCAGTTGGCAGAAGACCACAGATACGCAGTATTTT
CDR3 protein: CASSWQKTTDTQYF

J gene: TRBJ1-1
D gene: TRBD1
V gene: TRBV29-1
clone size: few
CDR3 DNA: TGCAGCGTTGGGACCGGGACAGGGATCGCTGAAGCTTTCTTT
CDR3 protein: CSVGTGTGIAEAFF

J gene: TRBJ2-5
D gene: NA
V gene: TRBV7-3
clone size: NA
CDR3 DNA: TGTGCCAGCAGCTTAATGATAGGTGTCCAAGAGACCCAGTACTTC
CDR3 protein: CASSLMIGVQETQYF

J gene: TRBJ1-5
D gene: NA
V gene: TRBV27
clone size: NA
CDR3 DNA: TGTGCCAGCAGAAATAGGGTCGATAGCAATCAGCCCCAGCATTTT
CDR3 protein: CASRNRVDSNQPQHF

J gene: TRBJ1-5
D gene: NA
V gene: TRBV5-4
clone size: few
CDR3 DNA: TGTGCCAGCAGCCACGGGGGGGTTTTAAGCAATCAGCCCCAGCATTTT
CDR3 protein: CASSHGGVLSNQPQHF

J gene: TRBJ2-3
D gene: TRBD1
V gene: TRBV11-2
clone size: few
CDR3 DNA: TGTGCCAGCAGCCTTACAGGGGGTAGGGGTAGCACAGATACGCAGTATTTT
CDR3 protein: CASSLTGGRGSTDTQYF

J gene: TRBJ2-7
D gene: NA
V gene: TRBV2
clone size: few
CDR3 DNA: TGTGCCAGCAGACAGGACAGCTCCTACGAGCAGTACTTC
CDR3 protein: CASRQDSSYEQYF

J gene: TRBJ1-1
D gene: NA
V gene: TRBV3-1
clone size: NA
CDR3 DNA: TGTGCCAGCAGCCAAGTTCCCACAGGGTATAGTTCGGCTTTCTTT
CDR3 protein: CASSQVPTGYSSAFF

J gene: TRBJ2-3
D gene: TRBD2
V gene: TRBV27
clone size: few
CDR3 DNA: TGTGCCAGCAGTCCCGGGGGGGCGAGCACAGATACGCAGTATTTT
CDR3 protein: CASSPGGASTDTQYF

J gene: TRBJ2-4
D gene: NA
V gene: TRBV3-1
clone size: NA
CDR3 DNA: TGTGCCAGCAGCCAAGTGAACGGATGGGTCAAAAACATTCAGTACTTC
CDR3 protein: CASSQVNGWVKNIQYF

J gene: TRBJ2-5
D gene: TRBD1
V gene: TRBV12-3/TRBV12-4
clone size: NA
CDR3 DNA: TGTGCCAGCAGTTCCTGGATGCAACAGGGGACGTACCAAGAGACCCAGTACTTC
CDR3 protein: CASSSWMQQGTYQETQYF

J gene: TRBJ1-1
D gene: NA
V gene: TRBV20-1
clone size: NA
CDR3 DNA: TGCAGTCCCCCCGCCCCGAGCCCAGGGCACACTGAAGCTTTCTTT
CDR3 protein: CSPPAPSPGHTEAFF

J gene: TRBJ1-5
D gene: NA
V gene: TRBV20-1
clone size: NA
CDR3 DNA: TGCAGTGCTAGAGATTTGTCAGCAATGAATCAGCCCCAGCATTTT
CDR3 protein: CSARDLSAMNQPQHF

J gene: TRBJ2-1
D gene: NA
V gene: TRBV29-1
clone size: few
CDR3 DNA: TGCAGCGTTGACCCTAGTAACGGGAGGGGGCATGAGCAGTTCTTC
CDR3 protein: CSVDPSNGRGHEQFF

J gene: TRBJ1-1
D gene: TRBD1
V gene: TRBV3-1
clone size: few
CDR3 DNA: TGTGCCAGCAGCCCAGGACAGGGTGGAGCTTTCTTT
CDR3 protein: CASSPGQGGAFF

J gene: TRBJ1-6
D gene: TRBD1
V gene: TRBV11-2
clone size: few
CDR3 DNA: TGTGCCAGCAGCCCACTTTGGGGGACAGGGAAAGGGGCTTATAATTCACCCCTCCACTTT
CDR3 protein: CASSPLWGTGKGAYNSPLHF

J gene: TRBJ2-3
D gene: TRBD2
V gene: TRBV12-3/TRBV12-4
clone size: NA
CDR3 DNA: TGTACCAGCAGTTTACTACGGGGGGGCGAGTCAGATACGCAGTATTTT
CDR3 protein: CTSSLLRGGESDTQYF

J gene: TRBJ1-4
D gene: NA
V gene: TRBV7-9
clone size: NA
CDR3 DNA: TGTGCCAGCAGCCGGGGGACCGAAGAAAAACTGTTTTTT
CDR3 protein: CASSRGTEEKLFF

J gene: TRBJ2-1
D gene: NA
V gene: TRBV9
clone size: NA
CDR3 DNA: TGTGCCAGCAGCCCCCCTCCCGGGTCGTACAATGAGCAGTTCTTC
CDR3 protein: CASSPPPGSYNEQFF

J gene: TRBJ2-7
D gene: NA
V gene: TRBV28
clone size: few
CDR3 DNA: TGTGCCAGCAGATTGCCATCCTCCTACGAGCAGTACTTC
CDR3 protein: CASRLPSSYEQYF

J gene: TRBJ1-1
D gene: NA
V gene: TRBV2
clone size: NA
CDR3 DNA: TGTGCCAGCAGTGAAGCGAGGCTCGGAGCTTTCTTT
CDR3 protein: CASSEARLGAFF

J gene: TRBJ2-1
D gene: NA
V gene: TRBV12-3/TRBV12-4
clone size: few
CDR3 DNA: TGTGCCAGCAGTTTTGGTACGGGAGGAGGGGGGCATGAGCAGTTCTTC
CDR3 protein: CASSFGTGGGGHEQFF

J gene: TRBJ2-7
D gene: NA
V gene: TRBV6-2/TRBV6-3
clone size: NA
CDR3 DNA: TGTGCCAGCACCCTTGAGGGGCCTACCTACGAGCAGTACTTC
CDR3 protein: CASTLEGPTYEQYF

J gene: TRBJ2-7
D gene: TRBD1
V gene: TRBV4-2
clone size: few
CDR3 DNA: TGTGCCAGCAGCCATACAGGGGGTCTCTACGAGCAGTACTTC
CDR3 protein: CASSHTGGLYEQYF

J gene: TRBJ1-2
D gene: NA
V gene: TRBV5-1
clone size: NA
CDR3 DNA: TGCGCCAGCAGCTTGGTTCCCCGGGACGGACTCAGCTATGGCTACACCTTC
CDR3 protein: CASSLVPRDGLSYGYTF

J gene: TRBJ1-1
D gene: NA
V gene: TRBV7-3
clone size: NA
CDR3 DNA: TGTGCCAGCAGCTTAATCGGCTACACTGAAGCTTTCTTT
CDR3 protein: CASSLIGYTEAFF

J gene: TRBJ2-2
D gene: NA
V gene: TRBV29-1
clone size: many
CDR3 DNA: TGCAGCGTTGAAGGACGGGAGTTCGGGGAGCTGTTTTTT
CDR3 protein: CSVEGREFGELFF

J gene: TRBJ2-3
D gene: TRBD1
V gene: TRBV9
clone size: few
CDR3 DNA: TGTGCCAGCAGCGTAACCGGGACAGAGATACGAGATACGCAGTATTTT
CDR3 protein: CASSVTGTEIRDTQYF

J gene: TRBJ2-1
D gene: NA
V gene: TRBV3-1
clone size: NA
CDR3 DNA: TGTGCCAGCAGCCCTCCGGGAAAGAGCTCCTACAATGAGCAGTTCTTC
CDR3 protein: CASSPPGKSSYNEQFF

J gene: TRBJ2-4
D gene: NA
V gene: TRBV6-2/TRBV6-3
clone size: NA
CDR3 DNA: TGTGCCAGCAGTTACTGGGCAGGATTAGCCAAAAACATTCAGTACTTC
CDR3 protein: CASSYWAGLAKNIQYF

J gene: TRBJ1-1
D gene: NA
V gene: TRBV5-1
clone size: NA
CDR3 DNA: TGCGCCAGCGGCGTCGGGGAAGCCAGGGCTTACACTGAAGCTTTCTTT
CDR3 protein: CASGVGEARAYTEAFF

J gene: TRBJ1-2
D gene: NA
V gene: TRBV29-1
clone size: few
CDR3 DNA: TGCAGCGTCTCCGGGGCCAAGGTTGGCTACACCTTC
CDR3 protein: CSVSGAKVGYTF

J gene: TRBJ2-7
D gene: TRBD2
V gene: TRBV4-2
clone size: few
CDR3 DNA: TGTGCCAGCAGCGCAACTAGCGGGATTGACGAGCAGTACTTC
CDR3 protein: CASSATSGIDEQYF